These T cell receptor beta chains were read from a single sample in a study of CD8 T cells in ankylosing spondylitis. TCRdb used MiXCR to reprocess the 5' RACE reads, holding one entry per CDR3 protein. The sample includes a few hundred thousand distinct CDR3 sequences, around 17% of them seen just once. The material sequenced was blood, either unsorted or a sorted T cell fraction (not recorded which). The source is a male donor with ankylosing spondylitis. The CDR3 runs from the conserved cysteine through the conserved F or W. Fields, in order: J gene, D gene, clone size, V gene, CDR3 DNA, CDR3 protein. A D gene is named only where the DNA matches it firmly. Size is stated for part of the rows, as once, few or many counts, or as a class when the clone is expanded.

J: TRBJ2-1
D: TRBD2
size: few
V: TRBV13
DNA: TGTGCCAGCAGCTCAGAAGGTGTTAGCGGGGCGTTCTTC
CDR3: CASSSEGVSGAFF

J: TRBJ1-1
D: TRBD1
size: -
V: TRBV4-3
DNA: TGCGCCAGCAGCCAGCTCGTGGGACAGGCCAACACTGAAGCTTTCTTT
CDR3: CASSQLVGQANTEAFF

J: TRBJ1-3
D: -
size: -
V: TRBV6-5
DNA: TGTGCCAGCAGTTTATTCAGTGTTGGTGGCTCTGGAAACACCATATATTTT
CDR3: CASSLFSVGGSGNTIYF

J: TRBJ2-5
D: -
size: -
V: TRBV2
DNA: TGTGCCAGCAGTGAAGCCCGAGAGACCCAGTACTTC
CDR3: CASSEARETQYF

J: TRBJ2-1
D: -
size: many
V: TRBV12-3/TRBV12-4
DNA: TGTGCCAGCACAAAAACCCGGGACTCAAGCTCCTACAATGAGCAGTTCTTC
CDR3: CASTKTRDSSSYNEQFF

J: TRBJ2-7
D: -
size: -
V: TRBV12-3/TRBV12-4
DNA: TGTGCCAGCAGTTTAGCGCCCCGGGAGCAGTACTTC
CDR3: CASSLAPREQYF

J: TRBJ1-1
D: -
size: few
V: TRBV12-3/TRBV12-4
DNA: TGTGCCAGCAGTCAACAGGGATGGCCTGAAGCTTTCTTT
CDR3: CASSQQGWPEAFF

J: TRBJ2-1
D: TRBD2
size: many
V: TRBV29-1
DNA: TGCAGCGTTGTCCCTGTCTTAGCGGGGGACTACAATGAGCAGTTCTTC
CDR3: CSVVPVLAGDYNEQFF

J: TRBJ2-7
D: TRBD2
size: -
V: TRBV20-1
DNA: TGCAGTGCTAGAGATGTAGTAGCGGGTTTAAACGAGCAGTACTTC
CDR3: CSARDVVAGLNEQYF

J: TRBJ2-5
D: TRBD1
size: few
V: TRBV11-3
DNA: TGTGCCAGCAGCTTAGATCCGAGACAGGGGCACCAAGAGACCCAGTACTTC
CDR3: CASSLDPRQGHQETQYF

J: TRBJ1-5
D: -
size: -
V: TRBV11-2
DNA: TGTGCCAGCAGCTTAACAGACGATAGCAATCAGCCCCAGCATTTT
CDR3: CASSLTDDSNQPQHF

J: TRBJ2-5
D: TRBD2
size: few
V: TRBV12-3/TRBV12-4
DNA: TGTGCCAGCAAGACAGCGGGAAGGGAGACCCAGTACTTC
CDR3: CASKTAGRETQYF

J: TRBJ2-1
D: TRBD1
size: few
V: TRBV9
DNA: TGTGCCAGCAGCACGTCAGGGGGATTGAATGAGCAGTTCTTC
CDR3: CASSTSGGLNEQFF

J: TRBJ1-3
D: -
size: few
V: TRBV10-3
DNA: TGTGCCATCAGTGAGTTGGACAACTCTGGAAACACCATATATTTT
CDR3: CAISELDNSGNTIYF

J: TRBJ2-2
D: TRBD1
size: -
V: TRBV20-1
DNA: TGCAGTGCTAGAGAGGACAGGGTCATTAACACCGGGGAGCTGTTTTTT
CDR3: CSAREDRVINTGELFF

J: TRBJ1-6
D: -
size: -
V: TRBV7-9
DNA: TGTGCCAGCAGCTTAGCCCGAGGACCCCTCCACTTT
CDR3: CASSLARGPLHF

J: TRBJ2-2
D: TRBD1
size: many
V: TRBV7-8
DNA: TGTGCCAGCAGGGCCGGGACAGGAAACACCGGGGAGCTGTTTTTT
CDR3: CASRAGTGNTGELFF

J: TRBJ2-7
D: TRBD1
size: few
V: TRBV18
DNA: TGTGCCAGCTCACCAAAGGACAGGGCTTCGGTCTACGAGCAGTACTTC
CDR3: CASSPKDRASVYEQYF

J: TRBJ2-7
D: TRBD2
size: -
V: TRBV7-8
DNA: TGTGCCAGCAGCTTAGCGGGACTAGGCTCCTACGAGCAGTACTTC
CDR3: CASSLAGLGSYEQYF

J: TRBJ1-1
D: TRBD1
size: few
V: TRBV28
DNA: TGTGCCAGCAGTTTCTGGGACAGGGCGGATCGAACTGAAGCTTTCTTT
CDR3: CASSFWDRADRTEAFF

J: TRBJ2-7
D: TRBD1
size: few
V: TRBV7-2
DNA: TGTGCCAGCAGCTTAGCTGGACAGGGCTACGAGCAGTACTTC
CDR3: CASSLAGQGYEQYF

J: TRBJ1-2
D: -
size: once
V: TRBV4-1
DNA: TGCGCCAGCAGCCAAGATCCATCAGGGCCCAGCAGGCGCGGCTACACCTTC
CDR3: CASSQDPSGPSRRGYTF

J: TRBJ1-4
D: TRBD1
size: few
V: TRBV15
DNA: TGTGCCACCAGCAGAGGGGCAGGGGGAACTAATGAAAAACTGTTTTTT
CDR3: CATSRGAGGTNEKLFF

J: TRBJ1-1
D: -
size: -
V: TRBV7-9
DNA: TGTGCCAGCAGCTTAGTACAAGGGGTGAACACTGAAGCTTTCTTT
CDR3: CASSLVQGVNTEAFF

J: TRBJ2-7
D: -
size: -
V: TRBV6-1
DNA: TGTGCCAGCAGTGAATTCTCAGGGATCTCCTACGAGCAGTACTTC
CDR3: CASSEFSGISYEQYF

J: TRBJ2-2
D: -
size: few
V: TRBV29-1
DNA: TGCAGCGTTGAAAGGGGTGGCACCGGGGAGCTGTTTTTT
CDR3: CSVERGGTGELFF

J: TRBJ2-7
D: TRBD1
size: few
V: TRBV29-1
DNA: TGCAGCGCACAGGGACAGTCCTACGAGCAGTACTTC
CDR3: CSAQGQSYEQYF

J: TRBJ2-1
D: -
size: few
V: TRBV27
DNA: TGTGCCAGCAGTTTTGGGGGGCCCTCCTACAATGAGCAGTTCTTC
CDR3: CASSFGGPSYNEQFF

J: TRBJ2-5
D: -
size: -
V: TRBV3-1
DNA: TGTGCCAGCAGCCAAGCTCTACAAGAGACCCAGTACTTC
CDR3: CASSQALQETQYF

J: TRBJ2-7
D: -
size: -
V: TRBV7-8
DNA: TGTGCCAGCAGCTTAGCCTGGGACCAAGTCTACGAGCAGTACTTC
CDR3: CASSLAWDQVYEQYF

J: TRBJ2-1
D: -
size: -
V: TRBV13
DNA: TGTGCCAGCAGCTTGCCAAACGGCTCCTACAATGAGCAGTTCTTC
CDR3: CASSLPNGSYNEQFF

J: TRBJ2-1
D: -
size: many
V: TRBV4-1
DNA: TGCGCCAGCAGCTCATTTGGGGGAAGCTCCTACAATGAGCAGTTCTTC
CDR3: CASSSFGGSSYNEQFF

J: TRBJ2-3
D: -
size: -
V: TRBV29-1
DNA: TGCAGCGTTGAACATGGAGGCGAAGGGAGCACAGATACGCAGTATTTT
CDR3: CSVEHGGEGSTDTQYF